A single TCR beta chain is shown here with its context. What it binds is unknown. The data originate from a study of T cells in Graves' hyperthyroidism and ophthalmopathy. General observations from the study: In the blood, most expanded thyroid clonotypes above 0.001 appeared as well.

Inclusion characteristics of ophthalmopathy patients comprised a Clinical Activity Score of at least 3, a NOSPECS grade of at least 4, and duration under 3 months. Patients with uncontrolled infections, other autoimmune diseases, pregnancy or lactation were excluded. PBMCs came from 7.5 to 10 ml fresh peripheral blood. Germline CDR1 and CDR2: LGHNT and FRNRAP. V was cut by 4 bases and J by 0 bases, with 16 bases left in between. CDR3 length: 17 amino acids. RNA transcripts yielded amplified TCR beta CDR3 regions. First-round RT-PCR of the TCR CDR3 relied on the HTBI primer set. TCRdb independently ran MiXCR on the multiplex PCR reads; one entry per CDR3 protein. The sample records about half a million distinct CDR3 sequences, roughly a sixth being singletons.

This sequence was found in a woman aged 25 to 39 with Graves' ophthalmopathy. Sequenced input: blood. The chain employs TRBV12-5 and TRBJ2-1; D call uncertain. As DNA, the CDR3 is TGTGCTAGTGGTTCCCACCGTTTTGGAAGCTCCTACAATGAGCAGTTCTTC. This encodes CASGSHRFGSSYNEQFF.